In this sample, the clone carrying this TCR beta chain turned up a few times. Its antigen is not known. The record originates from a study of T-cell reconstitution after alpha-beta-depleted transplantation in children. A library of TCRbeta sequences, prepared with unique molecular identifiers, was generated. TCRdb independently ran MiXCR on the PCR reads; one entry per CDR3 protein. The sample comprises some 600,000 distinct CDR3 sequences, 10% to 15% of which are singletons, and 2% to 2.5% rests with the top ten. Per germline, CDR1 SGHVS and CDR2 FQNEAQ. The length of the CDR3 is 15 residues. V dropped 4 bases and J dropped 3; count of bases not matched to a gene: 8. Study-level results: After transplant, high TCRbeta diversity at day 60 in some patients arose from surviving recipient T cells and thymic progenitors.

The sequence derives from a male patient under 18 who had a stem cell transplant for acute myeloid leukemia, so the T cells may come from the graft donor. The material was PBMCs, mostly from graft donor cells, obtained 360 days after TCRalphabeta/CD19-depleted stem cell transplant. This chain links TRBV7-8 with TRBJ2-7, with 8 bases fitting TRBD1. CDR3 loop: CASSSGQGARYEQYF. The CDR3 nucleotides are TGTGCCAGCAGCTCTGGTCAGGGGGCGCGCTACGAGCAGTACTTC.